This is a list of T cell receptor beta chains from one sample in a study of PD-1 blockade in classical Hodgkin lymphoma. The assay was immunoSEQ multiplex PCR, and TCRdb's table has in-frame clones only and misses some. The table includes roughly 11,000 clones, roughly four fifths detected once. Sequencing used peripheral blood mononuclear cells (PBMCs), obtained before the second cycle of nivolumab. Receptors originate from a human donor with classical Hodgkin lymphoma. Both conserved end residues are part of each CDR3. The D gene is left open where the match is weak. Not every row has a clone size; where given, it reads once, few, many or a size class.

V gene: TRBV2; D gene: NA; J gene: TRBJ1-1; clone size: NA; CDR3 protein: CASSDRQGDTEAFF; CDR3 DNA: TGTGCCAGCAGTGATAGGCAGGGTGACACTGAAGCTTTCTTT
V gene: TRBV7-9; D gene: NA; J gene: TRBJ2-1; clone size: NA; CDR3 protein: CASSLVVHGNEQFF; CDR3 DNA: TGTGCCAGCAGCTTAGTAGTCCATGGCAATGAGCAGTTCTTC
V gene: TRBV4-2; D gene: TRBD2; J gene: TRBJ2-1; clone size: NA; CDR3 protein: CASSQDASGYNEQFF; CDR3 DNA: TGTGCCAGCAGCCAAGATGCTAGCGGCTACAATGAGCAGTTCTTC
V gene: TRBV19; D gene: NA; J gene: TRBJ2-6; clone size: once; CDR3 protein: CASRVSGANVLTF; CDR3 DNA: TGTGCCAGTAGGGTCTCTGGGGCCAACGTCCTGACTTTC
V gene: TRBV5-1; D gene: NA; J gene: TRBJ1-4; clone size: NA; CDR3 protein: CASSRGSQVVGNEKLFF; CDR3 DNA: TGCGCCAGCAGCCGGGGTTCACAGGTTGTTGGTAATGAAAAACTGTTTTTT
V gene: TRBV7-9; D gene: NA; J gene: TRBJ2-7; clone size: NA; CDR3 protein: CASSSGWGSYEQYF; CDR3 DNA: TGTGCCAGCAGCTCTGGGTGGGGGTCCTACGAGCAGTACTTC
V gene: TRBV18; D gene: TRBD1; J gene: TRBJ1-4; clone size: NA; CDR3 protein: CASSPPTGEKLFF; CDR3 DNA: TGTGCCAGCTCACCACCGACAGGGGAAAAACTGTTTTTT
V gene: TRBV13; D gene: TRBD2; J gene: TRBJ2-7; clone size: NA; CDR3 protein: CASRGTLAGGTTSGYEQYF; CDR3 DNA: TGTGCCAGCAGGGGCACCCTAGCGGGAGGAACAACTTCCGGCTACGAGCAGTACTTC
V gene: TRBV28; D gene: TRBD1; J gene: TRBJ2-3; clone size: NA; CDR3 protein: CASSTVWTGEILLASTDTQYF; CDR3 DNA: TGTGCCAGCAGTACCGTTTGGACAGGAGAAATCTTACTGGCTAGCACAGATACGCAGTATTTT
V gene: TRBV11-3; D gene: TRBD1; J gene: TRBJ1-6; clone size: NA; CDR3 protein: CASSRDRGSNSPLHF; CDR3 DNA: TGTGCCAGCAGCCGGGACAGGGGATCTAATTCACCCCTCCACTTT
V gene: TRBV6-1; D gene: NA; J gene: TRBJ1-2; clone size: NA; CDR3 protein: CASRREGDTF; CDR3 DNA: TGTGCCAGCAGGAGGGAGGGTGACACCTTC
V gene: TRBV6-6; D gene: NA; J gene: TRBJ2-1; clone size: NA; CDR3 protein: CASSYSDSPKNEQFF; CDR3 DNA: TGTGCCAGCAGTTACTCGGACAGCCCAAAGAATGAGCAGTTCTTC
V gene: TRBV5-1; D gene: TRBD2; J gene: TRBJ2-1; clone size: NA; CDR3 protein: CASSWLAGPAYNEQFF; CDR3 DNA: TGCGCCAGCAGCTGGTTAGCGGGACCCGCCTACAATGAGCAGTTCTTC
V gene: TRBV29-1; D gene: TRBD1; J gene: TRBJ1-2; clone size: NA; CDR3 protein: CSVEDRGGASYGYTF; CDR3 DNA: TGCAGCGTTGAAGATCGAGGGGGCGCATCCTATGGCTACACCTTC
V gene: TRBV5-8; D gene: TRBD1; J gene: TRBJ1-1; clone size: NA; CDR3 protein: CASSLLITGDTEAFF; CDR3 DNA: TGTGCCAGCAGCCTCCTGATTACAGGGGACACTGAAGCTTTCTTT
V gene: TRBV4-1; D gene: NA; J gene: TRBJ2-3; clone size: NA; CDR3 protein: CASSQQGPTDTQYF; CDR3 DNA: TGCGCCAGCAGCCAACAGGGTCCCACAGATACGCAGTATTTT
V gene: TRBV6-1; D gene: TRBD1; J gene: TRBJ2-7; clone size: NA; CDR3 protein: CASSENQGVLYEQYF; CDR3 DNA: TGTGCCAGCAGTGAAAATCAGGGGGTCCTCTACGAGCAGTACTTC
V gene: TRBV15; D gene: NA; J gene: TRBJ1-2; clone size: NA; CDR3 protein: CATSLDRSPIGYTF; CDR3 DNA: TGTGCCACCAGTTTAGACAGGAGTCCTATCGGCTACACCTTC
V gene: TRBV27; D gene: NA; J gene: TRBJ2-3; clone size: NA; CDR3 protein: CASSYGGTDTQYF; CDR3 DNA: TGTGCCAGCAGTTACGGGGGCACAGATACGCAGTATTTT
V gene: TRBV28; D gene: NA; J gene: TRBJ2-1; clone size: NA; CDR3 protein: CASTSAGTPNSYNEQFF; CDR3 DNA: TGTGCCAGCACCTCCGCCGGGACCCCCAACTCCTACAATGAGCAGTTCTTC
V gene: TRBV7-9; D gene: NA; J gene: TRBJ2-1; clone size: NA; CDR3 protein: CASSFKLNEQFF; CDR3 DNA: TGTGCCAGCAGCTTTAAGCTGAATGAGCAGTTCTTC
V gene: TRBV5-8; D gene: TRBD2; J gene: TRBJ2-5; clone size: NA; CDR3 protein: CASSATSALQETQYF; CDR3 DNA: TGTGCCAGCAGCGCAACTAGCGCCCTCCAAGAGACCCAGTACTTC
V gene: TRBV7-2; D gene: NA; J gene: TRBJ2-1; clone size: NA; CDR3 protein: CASSPIRSFYNEQFF; CDR3 DNA: TGTGCCAGCAGCCCCATCCGATCCTTTTACAATGAGCAGTTCTTC
V gene: TRBV11-2; D gene: NA; J gene: TRBJ1-1; clone size: medium-sized; CDR3 protein: CASSPQTWVIPFF; CDR3 DNA: TGTGCCAGCAGCCCCCAGACTTGGGTGATCCCTTTCTTT
V gene: TRBV9; D gene: NA; J gene: TRBJ1-6; clone size: NA; CDR3 protein: CASSRNLIRSSPLHF; CDR3 DNA: TGTGCCAGCAGCCGAAACCTGATTCGGAGTTCACCCCTCCACTTT
V gene: TRBV4-1; D gene: NA; J gene: TRBJ1-6; clone size: NA; CDR3 protein: CASQDTRGYNSPLHF; CDR3 DNA: TGCGCCAGCCAGGACACCCGGGGCTATAATTCACCCCTCCACTTT
V gene: TRBV6-1; D gene: TRBD1; J gene: TRBJ1-4; clone size: NA; CDR3 protein: CASSSDRGLGKLFF; CDR3 DNA: TGTGCCAGCAGTTCAGACAGGGGGTTAGGAAAACTGTTTTTT
V gene: TRBV7-8; D gene: TRBD2; J gene: TRBJ2-7; clone size: NA; CDR3 protein: CASSPGVGEGYEQYF; CDR3 DNA: TGTGCCAGCAGCCCGGGGGTAGGGGAGGGCTACGAGCAGTACTTC
V gene: TRBV7-9; D gene: NA; J gene: TRBJ1-2; clone size: NA; CDR3 protein: CASSSFYGYTF; CDR3 DNA: TGTGCCAGCAGTTCCTTTTATGGCTACACCTTC
V gene: TRBV4-3; D gene: TRBD1; J gene: TRBJ2-3; clone size: NA; CDR3 protein: CASSLGPGQPEGVTQYF; CDR3 DNA: TGCGCCAGCAGCCTAGGCCCGGGACAGCCTGAGGGTGTGACGCAGTATTTT
V gene: TRBV5-1; D gene: TRBD2; J gene: TRBJ2-2; clone size: NA; CDR3 protein: CASSKDAGGPWKTGELFF; CDR3 DNA: TGCGCCAGCAGTAAGGACGCGGGAGGGCCTTGGAAGACCGGGGAGCTGTTTTTT
V gene: TRBV7-2; D gene: NA; J gene: TRBJ1-5; clone size: NA; CDR3 protein: CASSQSRVQPQHF; CDR3 DNA: TGTGCCAGCAGCCAATCGCGTGTTCAGCCCCAGCATTTT
V gene: TRBV5-4; D gene: TRBD2; J gene: TRBJ2-1; clone size: NA; CDR3 protein: CASSSPATSGYWEQFF; CDR3 DNA: TGTGCCAGCAGCTCACCCGCGACTAGCGGCTATTGGGAGCAGTTCTTC
V gene: TRBV7-9; D gene: NA; J gene: TRBJ1-2; clone size: NA; CDR3 protein: CASSLGGNYGYTF; CDR3 DNA: TGTGCCAGCAGCTTAGGGGGGAACTATGGCTACACCTTC
V gene: TRBV28; D gene: NA; J gene: TRBJ2-7; clone size: NA; CDR3 protein: CATQGLPSYEQYF; CDR3 DNA: TGTGCCACCCAGGGGTTGCCCTCCTACGAGCAGTACTTC
V gene: TRBV4-1; D gene: NA; J gene: TRBJ2-7; clone size: NA; CDR3 protein: CASQIRDGTYEQYF; CDR3 DNA: TGCGCCAGCCAGATTCGGGACGGCACCTACGAGCAGTACTTC
V gene: TRBV4-1; D gene: NA; J gene: TRBJ2-1; clone size: NA; CDR3 protein: CASSQGRLGGNEQFF; CDR3 DNA: TGCGCCAGCAGCCAAGGACGGCTAGGGGGCAATGAGCAGTTCTTC
V gene: TRBV7-3; D gene: NA; J gene: TRBJ2-2; clone size: once; CDR3 protein: CASSLLGGGTGELFF; CDR3 DNA: TGTGCCAGCAGCTTATTAGGGGGAGGCACCGGGGAGCTGTTTTTT
V gene: TRBV7-3; D gene: NA; J gene: TRBJ1-1; clone size: NA; CDR3 protein: CASSIMKAEEAFF; CDR3 DNA: TGTGCCAGCAGCATTATGAAGGCCGAAGAAGCTTTCTTT
V gene: TRBV14; D gene: NA; J gene: TRBJ2-5; clone size: few; CDR3 protein: CASSQVGTGTQETQYF; CDR3 DNA: TGTGCCAGCAGCCAAGTTGGCACAGGGACCCAAGAGACCCAGTACTTC
V gene: TRBV7-2; D gene: NA; J gene: TRBJ2-3; clone size: once; CDR3 protein: CASSFFSDSTDTQYF; CDR3 DNA: TGTGCCAGCAGCTTTTTCTCCGATAGCACAGATACGCAGTATTTT
V gene: TRBV6-5; D gene: TRBD1; J gene: TRBJ2-2; clone size: few; CDR3 protein: CASSRTGQRLFF; CDR3 DNA: TGTGCCAGCAGTCGCACGGGACAGAGGCTGTTTTTT
V gene: TRBV2; D gene: NA; J gene: TRBJ2-5; clone size: NA; CDR3 protein: CATHKDYQETQYF; CDR3 DNA: TGTGCCACGCATAAAGATTACCAAGAGACCCAGTACTTC
V gene: TRBV5-4; D gene: TRBD1; J gene: TRBJ2-5; clone size: NA; CDR3 protein: CASSMRTGGRQETQYF; CDR3 DNA: TGTGCCAGCAGCATGCGGACAGGGGGCCGACAAGAGACCCAGTACTTC
V gene: TRBV11-2; D gene: TRBD1; J gene: TRBJ2-1; clone size: NA; CDR3 protein: CASSLDGGTGNFNEQFF; CDR3 DNA: TGTGCCAGCAGCTTAGATGGCGGGACAGGGAATTTCAATGAGCAGTTCTTC
V gene: TRBV30; D gene: TRBD1; J gene: TRBJ2-5; clone size: NA; CDR3 protein: CAGTGGEETQYF; CDR3 DNA: TGTGCCGGGACAGGGGGCGAAGAGACCCAGTACTTC
V gene: TRBV5-6; D gene: NA; J gene: TRBJ2-5; clone size: NA; CDR3 protein: CASSLRGGETQYF; CDR3 DNA: TGTGCCAGCAGCTTGAGGGGTGGAGAGACCCAGTACTTC
V gene: TRBV9; D gene: NA; J gene: TRBJ1-4; clone size: NA; CDR3 protein: CASSRDSGEKLFF; CDR3 DNA: TGTGCCAGCAGCAGAGACAGCGGGGAAAAACTGTTTTTT
V gene: TRBV27; D gene: TRBD2; J gene: TRBJ2-7; clone size: once; CDR3 protein: CASSSWLAGGDRLYEQYF; CDR3 DNA: TGTGCCAGCAGTTCTTGGCTAGCGGGAGGGGACCGGTTGTACGAGCAGTACTTC
V gene: TRBV7-9; D gene: NA; J gene: TRBJ2-2; clone size: NA; CDR3 protein: CASSFRGTNTGELFF; CDR3 DNA: TGTGCCAGCAGCTTCCGGGGCACGAACACCGGGGAGCTGTTTTTT
V gene: TRBV2; D gene: NA; J gene: TRBJ2-3; clone size: NA; CDR3 protein: CASSERPGTQYF; CDR3 DNA: TGTGCCAGCAGTGAAAGGCCCGGGACGCAGTATTTT
V gene: TRBV27; D gene: NA; J gene: TRBJ1-1; clone size: NA; CDR3 protein: CASNPDRLNTEAFF; CDR3 DNA: TGTGCCAGCAATCCGGACAGACTGAACACTGAAGCTTTCTTT
V gene: TRBV28; D gene: NA; J gene: TRBJ1-1; clone size: once; CDR3 protein: CASSQGTVGNTEAFF; CDR3 DNA: TGTGCCAGCAGTCAAGGCACGGTCGGGAACACTGAAGCTTTCTTT
V gene: TRBV19; D gene: NA; J gene: TRBJ2-5; clone size: few; CDR3 protein: CASSSNAGETQYF; CDR3 DNA: TGTGCCAGTAGTAGCAACGCGGGAGAGACCCAGTACTTC
V gene: TRBV18; D gene: NA; J gene: TRBJ2-5; clone size: NA; CDR3 protein: CASSPPGSETQYF; CDR3 DNA: TGTGCCAGCTCACCTCCAGGGTCCGAGACCCAGTACTTC
V gene: TRBV5-3; D gene: NA; J gene: TRBJ2-5; clone size: NA; CDR3 protein: CARSQETQYF; CDR3 DNA: TGTGCCAGAAGCCAAGAGACCCAGTACTTC
V gene: TRBV27; D gene: NA; J gene: TRBJ1-4; clone size: NA; CDR3 protein: CASSLIGGGNEKLFF; CDR3 DNA: TGTGCCAGCAGTTTGATAGGGGGGGGGAATGAAAAACTGTTTTTT
V gene: TRBV7-2; D gene: NA; J gene: TRBJ2-2; clone size: NA; CDR3 protein: CASSLVSGGIGELFF; CDR3 DNA: TGTGCCAGCAGCTTAGTTTCCGGGGGCATCGGGGAGCTGTTTTTT
V gene: TRBV18; D gene: NA; J gene: TRBJ1-1; clone size: NA; CDR3 protein: CASSPSSGFIMNTEAFF; CDR3 DNA: TGTGCCAGCTCACCAAGCAGCGGATTTATTATGAACACTGAAGCTTTCTTT